These 18 T cell receptor beta chains came from one sample sequenced in a study of blood T cell repertoires in COVID-19. This table comes from immunoSEQ multiplex PCR, and its TCRdb copy is limited to in-frame clones, with some not included. Of around 35,000 clones listed, roughly 84% are singletons. Input material: peripheral blood. Receptors originate from a man aged 55-75 years with active COVID-19.

J is TRBJ1-6 and V is TRBV10-3; TRBD1 matches 8 bases. The CDR3 is made up of 13 amino acids. Germline trimming cut 6 bases from V and 8 bases from J; bases unmatched to any gene: 3. Germline V gene data show CDR1 as ENHRY and CDR2 as SYGVKD. CDR3 amino acids: CAIRDRDDSPLHF. CDR3 nucleotides: TGTGCCATCAGGGACAGGGACGATTCACCCCTCCACTTT.

This rearrangement joins TRBV7-9 to TRBJ2-3, with D perhaps matching TRBD2 (5 bases). Germline V lookup: CDR1 SEHNR, CDR2 FQNEAQ (reference sequence). Trimming pared 2 bases from V and 2 bases from J, leaving 14 bases between. This CDR3 comprises 16 residues. The CDR3, as DNA: TGTGCCAGCAGCTTAATTTTGTCGGGGTCCACAGATACGCAGTATTTT. It translates to CASSLILSGSTDTQYF.

Here the CDR3 DNA reads TGTGCCAGCGGGGGACAGCCAAATGAAAAACTGTTTTTT. It specifies CASGGQPNEKLFF. The chain recombines TRBV2 with TRBJ1-4, with 7 bases matching TRBD1. V gave up 8 bases and J gave up 5 bases; unmatched junction bases: 5. Per the germline V gene, CDR1 is SNHLY and CDR2 is FYNNEI. This CDR3 comprises 13 residues.

As DNA, the CDR3 is TGTGCCAGCAGTCCCCAAGGCCGGGCTGAAGCTTTCTTT. Residues: CASSPQGRAEAFF. The chain links TRBV25-1 to TRBJ1-1, with D uncertain. Trimming took 5 bases from V and 6 from J, leaving 13 bases between them. Germline-derived CDR1 and CDR2 are MGHDK and SYGVNS. The CDR3 has 13 residues.

The chain is built from TRBV2 and TRBJ2-7; TRBD2 is a possible D gene (6 bases). The V gene's germline CDR1 is SNHLY and CDR2 FYNNEI. Trimming cost V 5 bases and J 5 bases, with 10 bases left between them. The CDR3 contains 12 residues. The CDR3 loop reads CASSRERNEQYF. The CDR3 bases are TGTGCCAGCAGTCGGGAGCGCAACGAGCAGTACTTC.

V is TRBV9 and J is TRBJ1-2; TRBD1 agrees at 10 bases. V lost 7 bases and J lost 1; bases outside the gene matches: 4. The germline V gene encodes CDR1 SGDLS and CDR2 YYNGEE. The CDR3 covers 14 residues. CDR3 bases: TGTGCCAGCTTCGGGACAGGGGATAACTATGGCTACACCTTC. Translated: CASFGTGDNYGYTF. Filled out from reference TRBV9 and TRBJ1-2, the complete variable domain reads DSGVTQTPKHLITATGQRVTLRCSPRSGDLSVYWYQQSLDQGLQFLIQYYNGEERAKGNILERFSAQQFPDLHSELNLSSLELGDSALYFCASFGTGDNYGYTFGSGTRLTVV.

This clone was observed a single time. The rearrangement uses TRBV30 and TRBJ2-7; 10 bases align to TRBD2. CDR1 is GTSNPN, CDR2 SVGIG, per germline (reference sequence). The trim removed 1 base at V and 2 bases at J, leaving 8 bases unmatched. The CDR3 is made up of 16 amino acids. For the CDR3, the DNA is TGTGCCTGGAGTGGAGGCAGCGGGAGGGCGGCCTACGAGCAGTACTTC. The encoded protein is CAWSGGSGRAAYEQYF.

CDR3 in DNA: TGTGCCAGCAGGACTTTCGACAGGGTAGATACGCAGTATTTT. Its translation: CASRTFDRVDTQYF. This chain links TRBV27 with TRBJ2-3; 7 positions match TRBD1. J gave up 5 bases and V 6 bases, and 8 bases lay outside the gene matches. In germline, CDR1 is MNHEY, CDR2 SMNVEV (reference sequence). The CDR3 contains 14 residues.

The J gene is TRBJ2-1, the V gene TRBV5-4, with 11 bases aligning to TRBD2. The ends lost 5 bases at V and 8 bases at J; junction bases unmatched: 6. Germline-derived CDR1 and CDR2 are SGHNT and YYREEE (reference sequence). CDR3 length: 14 amino acids. The CDR3 nucleotides are TGTGCCAGCAGTGATCGGACTAGCGGGTATGAGCAGTTCTTC. This encodes CASSDRTSGYEQFF.

This chain joins TRBV19 and TRBJ1-6, with a possible D match to TRBD1 (6 bases). The V and J ends lost 4 bases and 7 bases respectively, with 17 bases between them. Germline V gene lookup returns CDR1 LNHDA and CDR2 SQIVND (reference sequence). CDR3 length: 16 amino acids. Here the CDR3 reads CASSRRAGQNNSPLHF. CDR3 sequence (DNA): TGTGCCAGTAGTAGGCGTGCCGGACAGAACAATTCACCCCTCCACTTT.

The genes are TRBV7-3 and TRBJ1-1, with TRBD1 as a possible D gene (6 bases). Germline assignment: CDR1 SGHTA and CDR2 FQGTGA. This CDR3 region has 13 residues. V was cut by 1 base and J by 5 bases, with 8 bases left in between. The CDR3 DNA reads TGTGCCAGCAGCTTAATGACAGGTACTGAAGCTTTCTTT. Protein sequence: CASSLMTGTEAFF.

In this sample, this clone turned up once. J is TRBJ1-2 and V is TRBV7-8; TRBD1 might be the D (6 bases). Trimming pared 5 bases from V and 0 bases from J, leaving 16 bases between. The germline V gene encodes CDR1 SGHVS and CDR2 FQNEAQ. The CDR3 totals 16 residues. Here the CDR3 reads CASSLPAGAPNYGYTF. CDR3 in DNA: TGTGCCAGCAGCCTACCGGCGGGGGCACCTAACTATGGCTACACCTTC.

The chain combines TRBV5-5 with TRBJ2-3, with no clear D. This CDR3 is 16 amino acids long. The V gene's germline CDR1 is SGHKS and CDR2 YYEKEE (reference sequence). V was shortened by 3 bases and J by 0 bases, with 14 bases between the two germline ends. The CDR3 DNA reads TGTGCCAGCAGCTCCGTGACTCATTATAGCACAGATACGCAGTATTTT. It translates to CASSSVTHYSTDTQYF.

The chain carries TRBV4-1 and TRBJ2-3, with 8 nucleotides matching TRBD2. V lost 0 bases and J lost 5; bases outside the gene matches: 10. Germline CDR1 and CDR2: MGHRA and YSYEKL. CDR3 length: 17 amino acids. CDR3 in amino acids: CASSQDVVAGGRDTQYF. Written as DNA, the CDR3 is TGCGCCAGCAGCCAAGATGTCGTCGCGGGAGGTAGAGATACGCAGTATTTT.

V gene TRBV7-9 combines with J gene TRBJ1-5; D uncertain. The germline gives CDR1 SEHNR, CDR2 FQNEAQ (reference sequence). This CDR3 has 13 amino acids. Trimming pared 4 bases from V and 0 bases from J, leaving 4 bases between. This CDR3 is CASSWLSNQPQHF. CDR3 bases: TGTGCCAGCAGCTGGCTTAGCAATCAGCCCCAGCATTTT.

Written as DNA, the CDR3 is TGTGCCAGCGAAAGAGACAGAGGTTTTTACGAGCAGTACTTC. It translates to CASERDRGFYEQYF. This chain links TRBV7-8 with TRBJ2-7; D is perhaps TRBD1 (5 bases). The germline V gene encodes CDR1 SGHVS and CDR2 FQNEAQ. The CDR3 is 14 residues long. The V gene lost 8 bases and the J gene lost 4 bases, with 18 bases spanning the gap.

The V gene is TRBV7-3, the J gene TRBJ2-1, with D possibly matching TRBD2 (6 bases). Per germline, CDR1 SGHTA and CDR2 FQGTGA. The CDR3 spans 19 residues. Trimming left V 0 bases short and J 2 bases short, with 20 bases between. This CDR3 is CASSLTGTPRELPYNEQFF. The CDR3 DNA reads TGTGCCAGCAGCTTAACAGGGACTCCCCGGGAGCTCCCCTACAATGAGCAGTTCTTC.

This clone was detected a few times. The chain carries TRBV7-9 and TRBJ2-2; 7 bases are a match to TRBD1. Germline assignment: CDR1 SEHNR and CDR2 FQNEAQ (reference sequence). The CDR3 is 16 amino acids. Trimming at V came to 1 base and at J to 4 bases, leaving 6 bases not matched to a gene. The CDR3 protein is CASSLVPGGSTGELFF. The DNA for the CDR3 is TGTGCCAGCAGCTTAGTCCCAGGGGGTAGCACCGGGGAGCTGTTTTTT.